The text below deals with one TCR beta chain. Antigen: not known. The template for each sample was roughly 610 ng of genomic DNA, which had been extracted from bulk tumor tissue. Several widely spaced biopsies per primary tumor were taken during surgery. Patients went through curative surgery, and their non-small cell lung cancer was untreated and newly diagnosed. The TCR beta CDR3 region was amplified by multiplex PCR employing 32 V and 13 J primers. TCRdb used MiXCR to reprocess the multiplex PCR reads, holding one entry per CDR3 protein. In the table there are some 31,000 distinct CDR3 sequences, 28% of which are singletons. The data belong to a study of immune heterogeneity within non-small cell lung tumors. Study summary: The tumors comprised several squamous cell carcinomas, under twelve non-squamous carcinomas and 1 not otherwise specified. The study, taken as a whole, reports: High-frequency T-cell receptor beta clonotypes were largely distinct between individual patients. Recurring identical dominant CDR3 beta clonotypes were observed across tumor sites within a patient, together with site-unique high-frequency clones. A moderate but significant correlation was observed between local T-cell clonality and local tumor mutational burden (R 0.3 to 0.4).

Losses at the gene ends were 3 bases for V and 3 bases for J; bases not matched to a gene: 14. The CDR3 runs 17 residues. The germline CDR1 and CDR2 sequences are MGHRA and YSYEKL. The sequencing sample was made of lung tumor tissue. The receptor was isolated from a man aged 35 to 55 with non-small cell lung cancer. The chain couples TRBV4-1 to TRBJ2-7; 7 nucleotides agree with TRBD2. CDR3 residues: CASSHQSSRGVSYEQYF. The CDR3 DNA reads TGCGCCAGCAGCCATCAAAGTAGCCGGGGGGTGAGCTACGAGCAGTACTTC.